The 30 T cell receptor beta chains reported below all come from one sample, sequenced in a study of PD-1 blockade in mismatch repair-deficient tumors. Generated by immunoSEQ multiplex PCR, the TCRdb table keeps only in-frame clones and is missing some. This table holds 77,000 or so clones, around 80% found once. This material consisted of peripheral blood, taken 44 weeks after starting pembrolizumab. The receptor set was obtained from an adult with mismatch repair-deficient cancer.

This chain uses TRBV2 with TRBJ1-2; 7 bases fit TRBD1. With 6 bases clipped from V and 1 base from J, the junction kept 2 bases outside the gene matches. The CDR3 runs to 13 residues. Per the germline V gene, CDR1 is SNHLY and CDR2 is FYNNEI. CDR3 sequence reads: CASSSGGNYGYTF. The CDR3 DNA follows: TGTGCCAGCAGCTCAGGGGGTAACTATGGCTACACCTTC.

This sequence joins TRBV12-2 and TRBJ2-7; the table's D gene call, TRBD1, was not cross checked with the DNA. TRBV12-2 is a pseudogene locus. CDR3 length equals 15 residues. CDR3 sequence (DNA): TGTGCAAGTCGCCGACAGGGGGCCGTCATCGGGGAGCAGTACTTC. It specifies CASRRQGAVIGEQYF.

The chain links TRBV19 to TRBJ1-2; possible D gene TRBD1, 6 bases. This CDR3 spans 14 amino acids. In germline, CDR1 is LNHDA, CDR2 SQIVND (reference sequence). The ends were cut back, 3 bases at V and 2 bases at J, with 10 bases in the middle. The CDR3 DNA follows: TGTGCCAGTAGTATCGGGGGCGAAAACTATGGCTACACCTTC. Its translation is CASSIGGENYGYTF.

The J gene is TRBJ2-5, the V gene TRBV6-5; either TRBD1 or TRBD2 may supply D (7 bases each). This CDR3 region has 13 residues. Trimming cost V 4 bases and J 11 bases, with 17 bases left between them. Germline V gene sequence: CDR1 MNHEY, CDR2 SVGAGI. CDR3 sequence reads: CASSSGGGWEQYF. CDR3 in DNA: TGTGCCAGCAGTTCAGGGGGGGGTTGGGAGCAGTACTTC.

The chain uses TRBV7-8 and TRBJ2-7, with D tentatively TRBD2 (7 bases). The CDR3 has 14 residues. V was clipped by 5 bases and J by 3 bases, with 14 bases between them. Germline values: CDR1 SGHVS, CDR2 FQNEAQ. In nucleotides, the CDR3 is TGTGCCAGCAGCCCGGGGGGCTCCATCTACGAGCAGTACTTC. Its translation is CASSPGGSIYEQYF.

The gene calls are TRBV12-1 and TRBJ2-1; TRBD2 reflects the table's D call only, with no check against the DNA. TRBV12-1 is a known pseudogene. This CDR3 has 20 amino acids. CDR3 in DNA: TGTGCCAGCAGCGGAAACGGGACTAGCGGACCCCGGAGCTCCTACAATGAGCAGTTCTTC. Protein: CASSGNGTSGPRSSYNEQFF.

The chain combines TRBV10-2 with TRBJ2-3, with TRBD2 as a possible D gene (5 bases). The CDR3 is 18 amino acids. Germline V gene data show CDR1 as WSHSY and CDR2 as SAAADI. Trimming took 4 bases from V and 0 from J, leaving 20 bases between them. CDR3 in DNA: TGCGCCAGCAGTGTTCAGAGCGGAACCGGCACTAGCACAGATACGCAGTATTTT. Amino acids: CASSVQSGTGTSTDTQYF.

This chain joins TRBV7-8 and TRBJ2-7; no clear D. This CDR3 spans 13 amino acids. CDR1 SGHVS and CDR2 FQNEAQ come from the germline V gene. Trimming cost V 5 bases and J 5 bases, with 13 bases left between them. DNA of the CDR3: TGTGCCAGCAGCGTTGCCCTGAGAAACGAGCAGTACTTC. Amino acid sequence: CASSVALRNEQYF.

J is TRBJ2-1 and V is TRBV2, with D unclear. The V gene lost 6 bases and the J gene lost 9 bases, with 15 bases spanning the gap. The CDR3 is 13 residues long. CDR1 is SNHLY, CDR2 FYNNEI, per germline. The CDR3 loop is CASSSDPKAEQFF. CDR3 in DNA: TGTGCCAGCAGCTCGGACCCGAAGGCTGAGCAGTTCTTC.

The V gene is TRBV19, the J gene TRBJ1-2, with TRBD1 matching over 9 bases. Per germline, CDR1 LNHDA and CDR2 SQIVND (reference sequence). The length of the CDR3 is 14 residues. V was pared by 6 bases and J by 8 bases, with 10 bases of the junction left unmatched. The CDR3 sequence is CASRRDRAVIGYTF. The CDR3 bases are TGTGCCAGTAGGAGGGACAGGGCGGTGATCGGCTACACCTTC.

The rearrangement uses TRBV4-1 and TRBJ2-7; unclear D gene. V was pared by 1 base and J by 2 bases, with 9 bases between. Germline loops: CDR1 MGHRA, CDR2 YSYEKL. This CDR3 comprises 14 residues. CDR3 DNA: TGCGCCAGCAGCCAAGTTTCTGTAGCCTACGAGCAGTACTTC. Amino acid sequence: CASSQVSVAYEQYF.

J is TRBJ2-2 and V is TRBV5-1; possibly TRBD2 for D (6 bases). CDR1 and CDR2 from the germline V gene are SGHRS and YFSETQ. The CDR3 consists of 16 residues. V lost 4 bases and J lost 1, with 14 bases in between. DNA for the CDR3: TGCGCCAGCAGCCCCTTCCTAGCGAAGAACACCGGGGAGCTGTTTTTT. It translates to CASSPFLAKNTGELFF.

This sequence joins TRBV29-1 and TRBJ2-5; TRBD1 matches 9 bases. Trimming took 5 bases from V and 3 from J; bases not matched to a gene: 10. The CDR3 extends over 15 amino acids. Germline CDR1 and CDR2: SQVTM and ANQGSEA. The chain's CDR3 is CSVLSGTGTEETQYF. CDR3 sequence (DNA): TGCAGCGTTCTATCCGGGACAGGGACCGAAGAGACCCAGTACTTC.

The chain couples TRBV15 to TRBJ2-5; TRBD2 aligns across 7 bases. Per germline, CDR1 LNHNV and CDR2 YYDKDF (reference sequence). This CDR3 spans 16 amino acids. V shed 3 bases and J 0 bases; nucleotides not matched to a gene: 7. CDR3 sequence (DNA): TGTGCCACCAGCAGCCGGGGGGATGAGTACCAAGAGACCCAGTACTTC. Amino acids: CATSSRGDEYQETQYF.

In this sample, this clone turned up a few times. The chain has TRBV2 and TRBJ1-2; no clear D gene. V was cut by 0 bases and J by 8 bases, with 10 bases left in between. Germline-derived CDR1 and CDR2 are SNHLY and FYNNEI. The CDR3 covers 13 residues. CDR3 in DNA: TGTGCCAGCAGTGAAGCTGGGGTTTGGGGCTACACCTTC. Amino acids: CASSEAGVWGYTF.

The genes are TRBV6-1 and TRBJ1-1, with D hard to call. V lost 7 bases, J lost 2 bases, and 14 bases lay in between. Per germline, CDR1 MNHNS and CDR2 SASEGT. This CDR3 is built from 14 residues. The CDR3 nucleotides read TGTGCCAGCACCGTACTACAGTTAAACACTGAAGCTTTCTTT. This sequence encodes CASTVLQLNTEAFF.

CDR3 nucleotide sequence: TGTGCCAGCAGTCCCAATGTGGGGGTACTAATGAACACTGAAGCTTTCTTT. Amino acid sequence: CASSPNVGVLMNTEAFF. The rearrangement uses TRBV7-8 and TRBJ1-1, with D tentatively TRBD1 (5 bases). The length of the CDR3 is 17 residues. Trimming took off 6 bases at V and 0 bases at J, with 20 bases between the two ends. The germline CDR1 and CDR2 sequences are SGHVS and FQNEAQ.

V is TRBV21-1 and J is TRBJ2-7; the tabulated D call, TRBD1, remains unverified against the DNA. TRBV21-1 is listed as a pseudogene. The CDR3 is 15 residues long. CDR3 loop: CASSSQGTGIREQYF. CDR3 coding DNA: TGTGCCAGCAGCTCACAAGGGACAGGGATTCGCGAGCAGTACTTC.

The gene calls are TRBV7-9 and TRBJ1-4, with D perhaps TRBD1 (5 bases). CDR1 and CDR2 from the germline V gene are SEHNR and FQNEAQ (reference sequence). This CDR3 comprises 17 residues. V dropped 5 bases and J dropped 1 base, with 17 bases sitting between them. Here the CDR3 reads CASSPRRGAGTNEKLFF. CDR3 nucleotide sequence: TGTGCCAGCAGCCCCCGGCGCGGGGCGGGAACTAATGAAAAACTGTTTTTT.

CDR3 protein: CASSLDRDTQYF. Written as DNA, the CDR3 is TGCGCCAGCAGCTTGGACCGGGACACCCAGTACTTC. The chain employs TRBV5-1 and TRBJ2-5; D may correspond to TRBD1 or TRBD2 (5 bases each). The V end was cut by 0 bases, the J end by 8 bases, with 8 bases between. Looked up from germline, CDR1 is SGHRS and CDR2 is YFSETQ. This CDR3 is built from 12 residues.

The chain carries TRBV5-4 and TRBJ2-5, with 9 nucleotides matching TRBD1. The germline V gene encodes CDR1 SGHNT and CDR2 YYREEE (reference sequence). The CDR3 sequence is 15 residues long. V lost 3 bases to trimming and J lost 5 bases; unmatched junction nucleotides: 8. The CDR3 sequence is CASSSRTGEGETQYF. The CDR3 DNA reads TGTGCCAGCAGCTCCCGGACAGGGGAAGGGGAGACCCAGTACTTC.

This rearrangement joins TRBV15 to TRBJ1-2, with a tentative D call TRBD1 (5 bases). Trimming removed 1 base from V and 8 bases from J, with 17 bases in between. The CDR3 spans 15 residues. CDR1 and CDR2 from the germline V gene are LNHNV and YYDKDF (reference sequence). The CDR3 here is CATSRVGGSVRGYTF. CDR3 coding DNA: TGTGCCACCAGCAGAGTTGGGGGGAGCGTGAGAGGCTACACCTTC.

The gene calls are TRBV4-2 and TRBJ2-1; no reliable D call. V gave up 1 base and J gave up 11 bases, with 12 bases separating them. The CDR3 contains 13 residues. Germline V gene lookup returns CDR1 LGHNA and CDR2 YNFKEQ. The CDR3 region is CASSQGFSSKQFF. The CDR3 nucleotides are TGTGCCAGCAGCCAAGGTTTTAGCTCGAAGCAGTTCTTC.

In its sample, this clone was seen once. The chain links TRBV6-5 to TRBJ2-3; 7 nucleotides agree with TRBD2. The CDR3 runs to 15 residues. The junction had 9 bases not matched to a gene; V was cut back by 6 bases and J by 3 bases. CDR1 is MNHEY and CDR2 is SVGAGI in the germline V gene. The CDR3 here is CASSPGGAGTDTQYF. The DNA of the CDR3 is TGTGCCAGCAGCCCCGGTGGAGCGGGGACAGATACGCAGTATTTT.

The chain uses TRBV14 and TRBJ1-1; D not resolved. The CDR3 has 13 residues. Germline V gene lookup returns CDR1 SGHDN and CDR2 FVKESK. Trimming cost V 4 bases and J 0 bases, with 6 bases left between them. Written as DNA, the CDR3 is TGTGCCAGCAGCCTCGGTCTGAACACTGAAGCTTTCTTT. Protein: CASSLGLNTEAFF.

The CDR3 sequence: CASSWGGAGYGYTF. CDR3 nucleotide sequence: TGTGCCAGCAGTTGGGGGGGAGCCGGCTATGGCTACACCTTC. The V gene is TRBV6-1, the J gene TRBJ1-2; weak D call: TRBD1 (5 bases). The CDR3 runs to 14 residues. Germline-derived CDR1 and CDR2 are MNHNS and SASEGT. V lost 5 bases and J 4 bases, leaving 14 bases between the germline ends.

The gene calls are TRBV19 and TRBJ2-1; 9 nucleotides line up with TRBD2. CDR3 length: 15 residues. From germline, CDR1 is LNHDA and CDR2 SQIVND (reference sequence). Trimming cost V 0 bases and J 7 bases; bases outside gene matches: 4. CDR3 region: CASSIEGTSLNEQFF. The CDR3 DNA reads as TGTGCCAGTAGTATAGAGGGGACTAGCTTAAATGAGCAGTTCTTC. Drawing the rest from reference TRBV19 and TRBJ2-1, the complete variable domain is DGGITQSPKYLFRKEGQNVTLSCEQNLNHDAMYWYRQDPGQGLRLIYYSQIVNDFQKGDIAEGYSVSREKKESFPLTVTSAQKNPTAFYLCASSIEGTSLNEQFFGPGTRLTVL.

V is TRBV2 and J is TRBJ2-1; TRBD1 agrees at 12 bases. The V gene's germline CDR1 is SNHLY and CDR2 FYNNEI. Trimming removed 6 bases from V and 2 bases from J; junction bases left unmatched: 17. The length of the CDR3 is 20 residues. The CDR3 DNA reads as TGTGCCAGCAGCCTTCTCCGGGACAGGGGGCGCTTAAACCCCTACAATGAGCAGTTCTTC. This translates into CASSLLRDRGRLNPYNEQFF.

The chain recombines TRBV2 with TRBJ1-2, with D possibly being TRBD1 (6 bases). This CDR3 comprises 15 residues. The germline gives CDR1 SNHLY, CDR2 FYNNEI. V lost 2 bases to trimming and J lost 1 base, with 11 bases between them. The CDR3 spells CASSESRQVNYGYTF. Written as DNA, the CDR3 is TGTGCCAGCAGTGAATCAAGACAGGTTAACTATGGCTACACCTTC.

This clone was seen a handful of times. CDR3 DNA sequence: TGTGCCACCAGCCACCTTAAAGAGACCCAGTACTTC. Its protein is CATSHLKETQYF. V is TRBV15 and J is TRBJ2-5; D is unresolved. Trimming cost V 5 bases and J 3 bases, with 7 bases left between them. The CDR3 has 12 residues. The V gene's germline CDR1 is LNHNV and CDR2 YYDKDF (reference sequence).